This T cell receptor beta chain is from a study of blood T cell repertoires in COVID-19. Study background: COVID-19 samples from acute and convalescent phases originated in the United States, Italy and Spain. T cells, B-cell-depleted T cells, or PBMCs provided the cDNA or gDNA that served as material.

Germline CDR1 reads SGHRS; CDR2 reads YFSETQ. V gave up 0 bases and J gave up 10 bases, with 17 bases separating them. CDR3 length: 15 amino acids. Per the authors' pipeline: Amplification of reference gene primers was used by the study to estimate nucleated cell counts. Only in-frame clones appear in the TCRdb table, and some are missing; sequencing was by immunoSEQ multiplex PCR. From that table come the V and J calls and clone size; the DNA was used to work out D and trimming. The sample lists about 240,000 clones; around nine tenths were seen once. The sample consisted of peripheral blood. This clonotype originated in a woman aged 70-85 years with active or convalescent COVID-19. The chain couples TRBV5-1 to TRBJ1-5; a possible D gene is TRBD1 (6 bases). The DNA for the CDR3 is TGCGCCAGCAGCTTGGACAGGGCTACTGAGGGTCCCCAGCATTTT. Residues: CASSLDRATEGPQHF.